Sequencing of this T cell receptor (beta chain) was carried out in a study of cytomegalovirus exposure and HLA in healthy donors. General study results and limits: TCR beta chains associated with HLA were, in a later analysis, more clonally expanded than equally common others. In a later analysis, DRB1 alleles had the most associated TCRs; HLA-C alleles the fewest.

PCR amplification relied on 60 Vbeta primers (plus 13 Jbeta primers). Assay: immunoSEQ multiplex PCR; the TCRdb copy retains only in-frame clones and omits some. The table lists roughly 190,000 clones, approximately 84% of them singletons. V lost 7 bases and J lost 5, with 14 bases in between. The CDR3 length is 13 residues. Germline CDR1 and CDR2: MNHEY and SMNVEV (reference sequence). Regarding this clone: Its antigen is unknown.

The sample comprised PBMCs. J is TRBJ2-5 and V is TRBV27; D might be TRBD2 (5 bases). The origin of this receptor is a man aged 50 to 59 in good health and CMV-seronegative. CDR3 coding DNA: TGTGCCAGCACATCGGGCCGAGGGGAGACCCAGTACTTC. Translation gives CASTSGRGETQYF.